Described below is a single T cell receptor beta chain sequence and its context. Its cognate antigen is unknown. The source of the sample is a study of T cells in Graves' hyperthyroidism and ophthalmopathy. Study-wide points: Progression to ophthalmopathy was predicted a median of about six months early. A 13 V-J model separated ophthalmopathy from stable hyperthyroidism.

Cells are PBMCs isolated from more than 8.5 ml of fresh blood. CDR1 is KGHSH and CDR2 is LQKENI in the germline V gene. The CDR3 consists of 14 residues. V gave up 2 bases and J gave up 4 bases, with 12 bases separating them. Amplification targeted TCR beta CDR3 regions from RNA transcripts. First-round RT-PCR targeting the TCR CDR3 was performed with the HTBI primer set. TCRdb passed the multiplex PCR reads through MiXCR, listing each CDR3 protein once. The sample carries approximately 610,000 distinct CDR3 sequences, about 15% recorded once. The sequencing sample was made of blood. The rearrangement uses TRBV18 and TRBJ2-7; D is uncertain. The receptor was derived from a woman aged 40 to 50 with Graves' ophthalmopathy. The CDR3 loop is CASSPTALPYEQYF. The CDR3 nucleotides are TGTGCCAGCTCACCAACGGCCCTACCTTACGAGCAGTACTTC.